This entry lists 21 T cell receptor beta chains sequenced from one sample in a study of blood T cell repertoires in COVID-19. Sequencing used immunoSEQ multiplex PCR; TCRdb keeps in-frame clones, though not all of them. The repertoire has 95,000 to 110,000 clones, over 85% of them found once; the top ten carry about a sixth. Source material: peripheral blood. The receptors originated from a woman older than 75 in a cohort sampled during active COVID-19.

This clone was seen a handful of times. The V call is TRBV10-1, the J call TRBJ1-5, with D tentatively TRBD1 (6 bases). This CDR3 region has 13 residues. Looked up from germline, CDR1 is WNHNN and CDR2 is SYGVQD (reference sequence). The CDR3 bases are TGCGCTTCAGCCGCAGGGGTCAATCAGCCCCAGCATTTT. Protein product: CASAAGVNQPQHF.

This chain links TRBV5-6 with TRBJ2-2; a possible D gene is TRBD2 (5 bases). The CDR3 has 12 amino acids. Germline loops: CDR1 SGHDT, CDR2 YYEEEE. V lost 5 bases to trimming and J lost 5 bases, with 7 bases between them. CDR3 in DNA: TGTGCCAGCAGGCGGACTACCGGGGAGCTGTTTTTT. This translates into CASRRTTGELFF.

The chain recombines TRBV10-2 with TRBJ1-2, with no clear D. Per germline, CDR1 WSHSY and CDR2 SAAADI. The CDR3 extends over 13 amino acids. Between the trimmed V and J ends, which lost 2 bases and 3 bases, there was a span of 7 bases. The CDR3 DNA reads TGCGCCAGCAGTGAGGGCCTCCACTATGGCTACACCTTC. Protein sequence: CASSEGLHYGYTF.

This clone showed up just a few times. The V and J genes are TRBV6-5 and TRBJ1-1; maybe TRBD1 (5 bases). The CDR3 has 15 amino acids. Looked up from germline, CDR1 is MNHEY and CDR2 is SVGAGI. With 5 bases removed from V and 0 bases from J, the gap between germline ends came to 13 bases. The CDR3 sequence: CASSTRQRVNTEAFF. CDR3 nucleotides: TGTGCCAGCAGTACAAGACAGAGAGTGAACACTGAAGCTTTCTTT.

The J gene is TRBJ1-5, the V gene TRBV3-1 (or the pseudogene TRBV3-2); D is undetermined. V lost 3 bases and J lost 1, with 10 bases in between. This CDR3 spans 15 amino acids. Germline values: CDR1 LGHDT, CDR2 YNNKEL (reference sequence). CDR3 residues: CASSQRAISNQPQHF. The CDR3 bases are TGTGCCAGCAGCCAGCGCGCTATAAGCAATCAGCCCCAGCATTTT.

The chain recombines TRBV2 with TRBJ2-1; 7 bases align to TRBD2. The CDR3 runs 15 residues. J lost 3 bases, V lost 7 bases, and 9 bases had no gene match. Germline V lookup: CDR1 SNHLY, CDR2 FYNNEI. The CDR3 DNA reads TGTGCCAGCAACGAACAACGCGGGGGCTACAATGAGCAGTTCTTC. Protein sequence: CASNEQRGGYNEQFF.

The chain joins TRBV2 to TRBJ1-2; the match to TRBD1 covers 7 bases. From germline, CDR1 is SNHLY and CDR2 FYNNEI. The CDR3 has 14 amino acids. Trimming took 6 bases from V and 7 from J; bases not matched to a gene: 11. CDR3: CASRTTGAIGGYTF. The CDR3 bases are TGTGCCAGCAGGACCACAGGGGCCATCGGTGGCTACACCTTC.

V is TRBV10-2 and J is TRBJ1-5, with D tentatively TRBD1 (5 bases). The germline gives CDR1 WSHSY, CDR2 SAAADI. This CDR3 is 13 amino acids long. Trimming took off 5 bases at V and 3 bases at J, with 8 bases between the two ends. The CDR3 reads CASSQQVNQPQHF. CDR3 DNA sequence: TGCGCCAGCAGTCAACAGGTCAATCAGCCCCAGCATTTT.

The chain couples TRBV29-1 to TRBJ2-2; the D is unclear. This CDR3 region has 11 residues. Germline loops: CDR1 SQVTM, CDR2 ANQGSEA. With 6 bases removed from V and 1 base from J, the gap between germline ends came to 3 bases. The CDR3 region has the DNA TGCAGCGTACTGAACACCGGGGAGCTGTTTTTT. Amino acids: CSVLNTGELFF.

This chain links TRBV30 with TRBJ1-2; 7 bases agree with TRBD1. V shed 0 bases and J 3 bases; nucleotides not matched to a gene: 13. The CDR3 is 17 amino acids. Germline V gene data show CDR1 as GTSNPN and CDR2 as SVGIG (reference sequence). DNA for the CDR3: TGTGCCTGGAGTGTACTTTCCTCCCGCAGGGGGTACTATGGCTACACCTTC. Translated: CAWSVLSSRRGYYGYTF.

The chain combines TRBV24-1 with TRBJ2-7; D might be TRBD2 (6 bases). Germline values: CDR1 KGHDR, CDR2 SFDVKD. This CDR3 is built from 15 residues. V lost 2 bases to trimming and J lost 7 bases, with 17 bases between them. CDR3 bases: TGTGCCACCAGTGATTCACTACGGGAGCCGAGGGAGCAGTACTTC. Its translation: CATSDSLREPREQYF.

The CDR3 is CASSTDSRSYEQYF. The DNA of the CDR3 is TGTGCCAGTAGTACCGACTCCCGCTCCTACGAGCAGTACTTC. V gene TRBV19 combines with J gene TRBJ2-7, with D hard to call. The V gene's germline CDR1 is LNHDA and CDR2 SQIVND (reference sequence). CDR3 length equals 14 residues. The ends were cut back, 4 bases at V and 0 bases at J, with 10 bases in the middle.

CDR3 sequence (DNA): TGCGCCAGCAGCTTCGGGACTCCCCAAGAGACCCAGTACTTC. Translated, it gives CASSFGTPQETQYF. This rearrangement joins TRBV5-1 to TRBJ2-5; possible D gene TRBD2, 6 bases. The CDR3 is made up of 14 amino acids. Per germline, CDR1 SGHRS and CDR2 YFSETQ. Trimming removed 2 bases from V and 1 base from J, with 9 bases in between.

The chain joins TRBV14 to TRBJ2-5; D is ambiguous. The DNA end lines up better with TRBJ2-7; the J call may be wrong. CDR1 and CDR2 (germline): SGHDN, FVKESK. The CDR3 covers 15 residues. In DNA, the CDR3 is TGTGCCAGCAGCCAAGTAGATTCCATTTTTTCCGAGCAGTACTTC. It is translated as CASSQVDSIFSEQYF.

The chain links TRBV4-1 to TRBJ1-5; the match to TRBD1 covers 9 bases. Germline V gives CDR1 MGHRA, CDR2 YSYEKL. V lost 4 bases, J lost 0 bases, and 1 base stayed unmatched. CDR3 length: 15 residues. The CDR3 protein is CASSPGQGSNQPQHF. CDR3 nucleotides: TGCGCCAGCAGCCCGGGACAGGGTAGCAATCAGCCCCAGCATTTT.

V and J are TRBV29-1 and TRBJ2-5; the D is unclear. The CDR3 has 13 residues. Deletions cut 6 bases from V and 4 bases from J, with 15 bases between. Germline CDR1 is SQVTM and CDR2 is ANQGSEA. The CDR3 here is CSVLRPLTETQYF. The CDR3 DNA follows: TGCAGCGTCCTACGTCCCCTAACAGAGACCCAGTACTTC.

J is TRBJ2-4 and V is TRBV28; a possible D gene is TRBD1 (6 bases). The length of the CDR3 is 13 residues. V lost 2 bases and J lost 8, with 10 bases in between. Germline CDR1 MDHEN, CDR2 SYDVKM. CDR3 amino acids: CASSLLGADIQYF. The CDR3 DNA reads TGTGCCAGCAGTTTACTGGGGGCTGACATTCAGTACTTC.

V usage is TRBV7-2 and J usage is TRBJ2-1, with D unclear. Germline CDR1 is SGHTA and CDR2 is FQGNSA. V dropped 1 base and J dropped 6 bases, with 16 bases sitting between them. The CDR3 has 16 amino acids. This chain's CDR3 is CASSLVRHRSRNEQFF. The CDR3 coding sequence is TGTGCCAGCAGCTTAGTCAGGCATCGTTCCCGCAATGAGCAGTTCTTC.

This clone is a singleton in its sample. The V gene is TRBV6-4, the J gene TRBJ2-2, with no clear D. Germline CDR1 reads MRHNA; CDR2 reads SNTAGT. This CDR3 spans 14 amino acids. The V and J ends lost 8 bases and 0 bases respectively, with 10 bases between them. In DNA, the CDR3 is TGTGCCAGCGGGCAGACCGCGAACACCGGGGAGCTGTTTTTT. It encodes CASGQTANTGELFF.

The chain employs TRBV28 and TRBJ1-1; D is perhaps TRBD1 (5 bases). Trimming removed 2 bases at V and 12 bases at J, with 25 bases between. The CDR3 totals 16 residues. The V gene's germline CDR1 is MDHEN and CDR2 SYDVKM. Here the CDR3 DNA reads TGTGCCAGCAGTTTACGGGCGACCGCCCCCGGGGGTATAACTTTCTTT. Residues: CASSLRATAPGGITFF.

The J gene is TRBJ1-3, the V gene TRBV27; D may be TRBD1 (6 bases). Trimming removed 6 bases from V and 0 bases from J, with 15 bases in between. The CDR3 is 16 amino acids. The germline gives CDR1 MNHEY, CDR2 SMNVEV (reference sequence). DNA of the CDR3: TGTGCCAGCAGCCTACTCGGGACACTCTCTGGAAACACCATATATTTT. The encoded protein is CASSLLGTLSGNTIYF.